This T cell receptor beta chain was observed in a study of blood T cell repertoires in COVID-19. Study-wide context: Acute-phase and convalescent COVID-19 samples originated in the United States, Italy and Spain. PBMCs, B-cell-depleted T cells, or T cells provided the cDNA or gDNA that made up the material.

The authors' processing: Amplification of reference gene primers provided the estimated nucleated cell counts. Some clones are missing from TCRdb's copy, which holds only in-frame ones; the method was immunoSEQ multiplex PCR. V, J and clone size derive from that table, while D and trimming were established from the DNA sequence. The data contain about 82,000 clones, over 70% of them singletons. The sequencing sample was made of peripheral blood. This clonotype was sampled from a woman aged 60-75 years with acute or convalescent COVID-19.

CDR3 sequence reads: CSVRLTGQGASYEQYF. CDR3 in DNA: TGCAGCGTCCGATTAACGGGGCAGGGGGCGTCCTACGAGCAGTACTTC. The V call is TRBV29-1, the J call TRBJ2-7; 8 bases line up with TRBD1. The CDR3 is made up of 16 amino acids. Germline V CDR1 and CDR2: SQVTM, ANQGSEA. The V segment lost 6 bases and the J segment 1 base; nucleotides outside the gene matches: 14.